Below, 21 T cell receptor beta chains from the same sample are listed, as sequenced in a study of blood T cell repertoires in COVID-19. The assay was immunoSEQ multiplex PCR, and TCRdb's table has in-frame clones only and misses some. Of tens of thousands of clones listed, over 75% are singletons. Sequenced material: peripheral blood. Receptor source: a human donor in a cohort sampled during active COVID-19.

The J gene is TRBJ2-1, the V gene TRBV29-1; no firm D call. The CDR3 has 11 amino acids. CDR1 is SQVTM and CDR2 is ANQGSEA in the germline V gene. The V and J ends lost 4 bases and 16 bases respectively, with 17 bases between them. The CDR3 sequence is CSVVGTAINFF. The CDR3 nucleotides are TGCAGCGTTGTAGGTACAGCAATCAATTTCTTC.

The rearrangement uses TRBV7-9 and TRBJ2-7; tentative D call: TRBD2 (6 bases). The V gene lost 7 bases and the J gene lost 3 bases, with 16 bases spanning the gap. Germline CDR1 is SEHNR and CDR2 is FQNEAQ (reference sequence). CDR3 length equals 14 residues. The CDR3 region has the DNA TGTGCCAGCATCCCAACGGGGGACTTCTACGAGCAGTACTTC. Translating it yields CASIPTGDFYEQYF.

J is TRBJ1-5 and V is TRBV30; 9 nucleotides match TRBD1. V lost 1 base to trimming and J lost 1 base; unmatched junction nucleotides: 8. The germline CDR1 and CDR2 sequences are GTSNPN and SVGIG (reference sequence). The CDR3 extends over 17 amino acids. The chain's CDR3 is CAWSGGQGRLSNQPQHF. CDR3 DNA: TGTGCCTGGAGTGGGGGACAGGGTCGTTTGAGCAATCAGCCCCAGCATTTT. The whole variable domain, filled in from reference TRBV30 and TRBJ1-5, reads SQTIHQWPATLVQPVGSPLSLECTVEGTSNPNLYWYRQAAGRGLQLLFYSVGIGQISSEVPQNLSASRPQDRQFILSSKKLLLSDSGFYLCAWSGGQGRLSNQPQHFGDGTRLSIL.

The genes are TRBV5-5 and TRBJ1-1; D possibly corresponds to TRBD1 (6 bases). The CDR3 spans 16 residues. Looked up from germline, CDR1 is SGHKS and CDR2 is YYEKEE (reference sequence). The V and J ends lost 0 bases and 1 base respectively, with 13 bases between them. The CDR3 DNA is TGTGCCAGCAGCTTGGGGAGGACAGCTAAGAACACTGAAGCTTTCTTT. Its protein is CASSLGRTAKNTEAFF.

V is TRBV2 and J is TRBJ2-7, with a weak D call TRBD1 (6 bases). V gave up 6 bases and J gave up 7 bases, with 16 bases separating them. The germline V gene has CDR1 SNHLY and CDR2 FYNNEI. The CDR3 sequence is 13 residues long. The CDR3 DNA sequence: TGTGCCAGCAGCGGACAGATTCATACGGAGCAGTACTTC. Translation: CASSGQIHTEQYF.

The chain has TRBV18 and TRBJ1-3, with D tentatively TRBD1 (6 bases). Germline V gene sequence: CDR1 KGHSH, CDR2 LQKENI. The CDR3 spans 16 residues. The ends were cut back, 6 bases at V and 0 bases at J, with 15 bases in the middle. CDR3 DNA: TGTGCCAGCTCCCAGGGGCGGACCCGCTCTGGAAACACCATATATTTT. This gives the protein CASSQGRTRSGNTIYF.

This chain links TRBV6-5 with TRBJ2-1; 10 bases match TRBD2. Germline CDR1 is MNHEY and CDR2 is SVGAGI. Trimming took 4 bases from V and 9 from J; bases not matched to a gene: 9. The CDR3 is 15 residues long. The CDR3 here is CASSSDPSGRSEQFF. CDR3 in DNA: TGTGCCAGCAGTTCCGATCCTAGCGGGAGATCTGAGCAGTTCTTC.

The chain joins TRBV28 to TRBJ2-6; 7 bases are shared with TRBD2. The CDR3 sequence is 21 residues long. V dropped 7 bases and J dropped 0; count of bases not matched to a gene: 21. Germline V CDR1 and CDR2: MDHEN, SYDVKM. Written as DNA, the CDR3 is TGTGCCAGCACCAACCCACCGGGACGGGGAGCGGGGAGCTCTGGGGCCAACGTCCTGACTTTC. Its protein product is CASTNPPGRGAGSSGANVLTF.

V and J are TRBV3-1 (or the pseudogene TRBV3-2) and TRBJ2-3; TRBD2 matches 13 bases. There are 16 residues in the CDR3. V trimming: 4 bases; J trimming: 2 bases; junction bases outside the gene matches: 3. The V gene's germline CDR1 is LGHDT and CDR2 YNNKEL (reference sequence). The CDR3 loop reads CASSLLAGGITDTQYF. DNA of the CDR3: TGTGCCAGCAGCCTACTAGCGGGAGGGATCACAGATACGCAGTATTTT.

The chain joins TRBV5-1 to TRBJ2-5; the D is unclear. Germline CDR1 SGHRS, CDR2 YFSETQ. Trimming removed 0 bases from V and 1 base from J, with 10 bases in between. CDR3 size: 15 residues. The CDR3 protein is CASSLGSPGQETQYF. The CDR3 nucleotides read TGCGCCAGCAGCTTGGGTAGTCCCGGCCAAGAGACCCAGTACTTC.

This clone appeared a single time. Other DNA sequences in this specimen translate into the identical CDR3. The gene calls are TRBV11-2 and TRBJ1-1, with a possible D match to TRBD1 (5 bases). Trimming removed 5 bases at V and 8 bases at J, with 18 bases between. The CDR3 runs to 14 residues. Germline CDR1 SGHAT, CDR2 FQNNGV. The CDR3 sequence is CASSPSPVGGEAFF. CDR3 in DNA: TGTGCCAGCAGCCCGTCTCCAGTGGGGGGGGAAGCTTTCTTT.

V usage is TRBV4-1 and J usage is TRBJ2-1, with 7 bases that match TRBD1. Germline CDR1 and CDR2: MGHRA and YSYEKL. The CDR3 loop spans 16 amino acids. V lost 6 bases, J lost 7 bases, and 15 bases stayed unmatched. The CDR3 protein is CASRLTTGSAVNEQFF. CDR3 in DNA: TGCGCCAGCAGACTAACGACAGGGTCGGCGGTAAATGAGCAGTTCTTC.

J is TRBJ2-3 and V is TRBV10-1, with 7 nucleotides matching TRBD1. The CDR3 totals 14 residues. Trimming took 1 base from V and 4 from J; bases not matched to a gene: 2. Germline CDR1 and CDR2: WNHNN and SYGVQD (reference sequence). The CDR3 coding sequence is TGCGCCAGCAGTGAGTACAGGGGAGCAGATACGCAGTATTTT. It is translated as CASSEYRGADTQYF.

This clone occurred a few times. V and J are TRBV2 and TRBJ2-7; 8 bases line up with TRBD1. Per germline, CDR1 SNHLY and CDR2 FYNNEI. The CDR3 loop spans 14 amino acids. Trimming at V came to 5 bases and at J to 6 bases, leaving 9 bases not matched to a gene. The CDR3 region has the DNA TGTGCCAGCAGTAGACAGGGGAATCTGGGCGAGCAGTACTTC. Its protein is CASSRQGNLGEQYF.

V and J are TRBV2 and TRBJ1-1; D call uncertain. CDR3 size: 12 residues. Between the trimmed V and J ends, which lost 9 bases and 4 bases, there was a span of 12 bases. The germline V gene has CDR1 SNHLY and CDR2 FYNNEI. CDR3 protein: CASYQAGTEAFF. The CDR3 DNA is TGTGCCAGTTACCAAGCGGGCACTGAAGCTTTCTTT. Full variable domain (rest looked up from reference TRBV2 and TRBJ1-1): EPEVTQTPSHQVTQMGQEVILRCVPISNHLYFYWYRQILGQKVEFLVSFYNNEISEKSEIFDDQFSVERPDGSNFTLKIRSTKLEDSAMYFCASYQAGTEAFFGQGTRLTVV.

The chain recombines TRBV6-5 with TRBJ2-7; TRBD1 matches at 8 bases. Germline V lookup: CDR1 MNHEY, CDR2 SVGAGI. The CDR3 has 13 residues. J was trimmed by 4 bases and V by 6 bases; bases with no gene match: 5. The CDR3 region is CASRRTGQYEQYF. CDR3 nucleotides: TGTGCCAGCAGAAGGACAGGGCAATACGAGCAGTACTTC.

A single count supports this clone. This chain links TRBV7-2 with TRBJ2-3; D possibly corresponds to TRBD1 (6 bases). Per germline, CDR1 SGHTA and CDR2 FQGNSA. The CDR3 has 13 amino acids. Trimming shortened V by 9 bases and J by 6 bases, and 16 bases separated the two germline ends. The CDR3 spells CASRQALGDTQYF. CDR3 sequence (DNA): TGTGCCAGTCGACAGGCCCTGGGTGATACGCAGTATTTT.

This chain uses TRBV7-2 with TRBJ2-7, with 8 bases matching TRBD1. This CDR3 has 14 residues. The ends lost 4 bases at V and 6 bases at J; junction bases unmatched: 8. Germline V gene sequence: CDR1 SGHTA, CDR2 FQGNSA. CDR3 DNA: TGTGCCAGCAGCTCAGGGGGCGCTCCCGGCGAGCAGTACTTC. It specifies CASSSGGAPGEQYF. The variable domain in full, completed from reference TRBV7-2 and TRBJ2-7, reads GAGVSQSPSNKVTEKGKDVELRCDPISGHTALYWYRQSLGQGLEFLIYFQGNSAPDKSGLPSDRFSAERTGGSVSTLTIQRTQQEDSAVYLCASSSGGAPGEQYFGPGTRLTVT.

This chain connects TRBV28 to TRBJ1-5, with TRBD1 as a possible D gene (6 bases). Germline assignment: CDR1 MDHEN and CDR2 SYDVKM. CDR3 length: 19 residues. V was shortened by 2 bases and J by 0 bases, with 20 bases between the two germline ends. CDR3 sequence reads: CASSLGFTRGLFSNQPQHF. The CDR3 bases are TGTGCCAGCAGTTTAGGCTTTACCAGGGGCCTTTTTAGCAATCAGCCCCAGCATTTT. Full variable domain (missing parts from reference TRBV28 and TRBJ1-5): DVKVTQSSRYLVKRTGEKVFLECVQDMDHENMFWYRQDPGLGLRLIYFSYDVKMKEKGDIPEGYSVSREKKERFSLILESASTNQTSMYLCASSLGFTRGLFSNQPQHFGDGTRLSIL.

This clone has only a few counts. The V call is TRBV30, the J call TRBJ1-2, with 10 nucleotides matching TRBD1. Germline values: CDR1 GTSNPN, CDR2 SVGIG (reference sequence). The V segment lost 5 bases and the J segment 3 bases; nucleotides outside the gene matches: 6. CDR3 length: 14 amino acids. The CDR3 sequence is CAWGLGQGYYGYTF. The CDR3, as DNA: TGTGCCTGGGGGTTGGGACAGGGGTACTATGGCTACACCTTC.

This clone has only one observation. This rearrangement joins TRBV28 to TRBJ1-2, with TRBD1 as a possible D gene (6 bases). V was trimmed by 1 base and J by 2 bases, leaving 8 bases between them. CDR1 and CDR2 from the germline V gene are MDHEN and SYDVKM. The CDR3 covers 14 residues. Written as DNA, the CDR3 is TGTGCCAGCAGTTTATTAGACAGGAACTATGGCTACACCTTC. Its translation: CASSLLDRNYGYTF.